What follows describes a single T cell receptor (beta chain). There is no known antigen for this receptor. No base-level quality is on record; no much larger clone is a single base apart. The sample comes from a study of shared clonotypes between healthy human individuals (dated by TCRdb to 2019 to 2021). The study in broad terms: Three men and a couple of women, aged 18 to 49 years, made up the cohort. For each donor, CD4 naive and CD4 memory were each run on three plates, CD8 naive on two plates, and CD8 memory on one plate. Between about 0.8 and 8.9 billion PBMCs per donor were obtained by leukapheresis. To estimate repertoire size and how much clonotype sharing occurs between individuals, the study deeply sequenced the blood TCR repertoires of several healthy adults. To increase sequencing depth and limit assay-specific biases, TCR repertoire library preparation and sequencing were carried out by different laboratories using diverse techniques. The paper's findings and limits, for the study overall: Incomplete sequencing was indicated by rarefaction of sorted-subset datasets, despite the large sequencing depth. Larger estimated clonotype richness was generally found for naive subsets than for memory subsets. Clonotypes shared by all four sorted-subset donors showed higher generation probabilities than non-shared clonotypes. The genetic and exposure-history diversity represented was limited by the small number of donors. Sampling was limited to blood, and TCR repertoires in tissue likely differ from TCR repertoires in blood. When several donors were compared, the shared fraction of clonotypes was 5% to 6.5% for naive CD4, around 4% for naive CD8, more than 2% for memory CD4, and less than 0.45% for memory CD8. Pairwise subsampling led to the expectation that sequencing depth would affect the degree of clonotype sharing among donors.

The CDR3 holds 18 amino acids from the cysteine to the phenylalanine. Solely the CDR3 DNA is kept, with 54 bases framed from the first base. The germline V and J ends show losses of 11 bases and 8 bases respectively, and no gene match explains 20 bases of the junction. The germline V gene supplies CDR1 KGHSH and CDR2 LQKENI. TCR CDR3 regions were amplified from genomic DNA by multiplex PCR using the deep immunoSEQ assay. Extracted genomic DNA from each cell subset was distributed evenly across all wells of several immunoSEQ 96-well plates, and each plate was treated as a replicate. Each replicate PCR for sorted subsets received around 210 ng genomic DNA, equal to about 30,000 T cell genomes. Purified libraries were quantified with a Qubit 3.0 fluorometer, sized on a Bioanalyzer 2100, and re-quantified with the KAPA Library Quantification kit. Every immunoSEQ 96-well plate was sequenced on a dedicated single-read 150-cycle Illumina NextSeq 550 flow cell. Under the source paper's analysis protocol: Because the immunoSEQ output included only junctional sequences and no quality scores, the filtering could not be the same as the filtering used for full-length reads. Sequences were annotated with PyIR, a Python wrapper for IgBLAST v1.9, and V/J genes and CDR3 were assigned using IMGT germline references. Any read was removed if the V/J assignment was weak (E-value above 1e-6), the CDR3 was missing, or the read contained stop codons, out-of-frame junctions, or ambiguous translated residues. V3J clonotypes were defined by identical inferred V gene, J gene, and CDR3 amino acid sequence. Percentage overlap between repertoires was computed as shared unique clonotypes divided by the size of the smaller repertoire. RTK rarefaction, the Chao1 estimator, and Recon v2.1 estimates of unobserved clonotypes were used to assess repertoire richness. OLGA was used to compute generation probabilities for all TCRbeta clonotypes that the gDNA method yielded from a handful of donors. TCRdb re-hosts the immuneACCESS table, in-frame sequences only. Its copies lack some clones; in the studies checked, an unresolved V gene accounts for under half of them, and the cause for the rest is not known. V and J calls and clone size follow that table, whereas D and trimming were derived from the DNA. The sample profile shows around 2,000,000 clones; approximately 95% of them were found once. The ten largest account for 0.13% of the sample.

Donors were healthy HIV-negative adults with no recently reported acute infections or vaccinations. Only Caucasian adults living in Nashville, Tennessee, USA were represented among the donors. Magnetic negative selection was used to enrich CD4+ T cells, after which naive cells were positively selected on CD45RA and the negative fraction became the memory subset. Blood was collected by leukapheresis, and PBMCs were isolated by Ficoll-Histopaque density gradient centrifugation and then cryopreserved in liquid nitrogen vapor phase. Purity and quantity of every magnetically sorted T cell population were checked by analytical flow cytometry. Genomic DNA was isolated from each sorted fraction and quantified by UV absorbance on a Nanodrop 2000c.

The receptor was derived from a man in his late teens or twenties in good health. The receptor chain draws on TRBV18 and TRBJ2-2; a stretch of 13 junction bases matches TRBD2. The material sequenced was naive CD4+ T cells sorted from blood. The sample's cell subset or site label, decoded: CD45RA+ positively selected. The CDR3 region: CASRGLAGSQQHSGELFF. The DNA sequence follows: TGTGCCTCGAGGGGACTAGCGGGGAGTCAGCAACATTCTGGGGAGCTGTTTTTT.